Presented here are 2 T cell receptor beta chains from one specimen sequenced in a study of brain T cells in children with intractable seizures. Sequencing used immunoSEQ multiplex PCR; TCRdb keeps in-frame clones, though not all of them. The sample holds under 45,000 clones, 75% to 95% seen once. Sequencing was performed on peripheral blood, taken at surgery. These receptors were taken from a girl aged 2 to 10 with tuberous sclerosis and intractable seizures.

The J gene is TRBJ2-3, the V gene TRBV7-9, with D perhaps TRBD2 (7 bases). CDR1 and CDR2 from the germline V gene are SEHNR and FQNEAQ (reference sequence). The V end lost 4 bases, the J end lost 4 bases, and 15 bases lay between the germline ends. The CDR3 is made up of 15 amino acids. The CDR3 region has the DNA TGTGCCAGCAGCTGGGGGGGGCGCGGGTCAGATACGCAGTATTTT. Translation: CASSWGGRGSDTQYF.

The chain has TRBV4-1 and TRBJ2-3; D is tentatively TRBD1 or TRBD2 (6 bases each). Trimming stripped 4 bases from V and 3 bases from J, with 26 bases between. In germline, CDR1 is MGHRA, CDR2 YSYEKL. This CDR3 has 19 amino acids. The CDR3 sequence: CASSRDLNLIQGGTDTQYF. DNA of the CDR3: TGCGCCAGCAGCCGCGACCTCAACCTCATACAGGGAGGAACAGATACGCAGTATTTT.